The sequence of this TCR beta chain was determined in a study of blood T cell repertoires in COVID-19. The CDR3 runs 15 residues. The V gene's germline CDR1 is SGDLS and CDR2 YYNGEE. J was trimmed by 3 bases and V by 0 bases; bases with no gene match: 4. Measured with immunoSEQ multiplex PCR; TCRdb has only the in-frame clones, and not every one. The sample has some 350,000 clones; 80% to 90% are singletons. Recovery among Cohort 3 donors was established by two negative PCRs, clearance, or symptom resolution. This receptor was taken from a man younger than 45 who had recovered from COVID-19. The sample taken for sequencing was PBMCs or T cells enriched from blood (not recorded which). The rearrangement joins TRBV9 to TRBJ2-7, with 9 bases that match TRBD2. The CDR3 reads CASSVEAGGLYEQYF. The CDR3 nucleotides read TGTGCCAGCAGCGTAGAAGCGGGGGGCCTCTACGAGCAGTACTTC.